The clone carrying this TCR beta chain came up a few times. The data originate from a study of patients and donors after allogeneic stem cell transplantation. TCRdb used MiXCR to reprocess the RT-PCR reads, holding one entry per CDR3 protein. This table has roughly 150,000 distinct CDR3 sequences, roughly 22% appearing once. Germline V gene lookup returns CDR1 DFQATT and CDR2 SNEGSKA (reference sequence). J was trimmed by 6 bases and V by 6 bases; bases with no gene match: 10. The CDR3 has 14 residues. Source material: blood, either unsorted or a sorted T cell fraction (not recorded which). The chain joins TRBV20-1 to TRBJ1-5, with TRBD1 matching 8 bases. The sequence was collected from a human donor who was either an allogeneic HSCT recipient or a stem cell or donor lymphocyte infusion donor (not recorded which). It is not recorded whose cells these are; they may come from a transplant donor. CDR3 in DNA: TGCAGTGCGCCGACAGGGGCCATGGGTCAGCCCCAGCATTTT. Encoded protein: CSAPTGAMGQPQHF.